Given below is one T cell receptor beta chain in context. Trimming removed 5 bases at V and 1 base at J, with 8 bases between. The CDR3 is 12 amino acids. Per the germline V gene, CDR1 is SQVTM and CDR2 is ANQGSEA. This specimen belongs to a study of PD-L1 blockade in urothelial cancer. The overall study: Patients took up atezolizumab around 2014 at 1,200 mg intravenously every 3 weeks. Counts from blood samples showed a median of approximately 150,000 T cells.

Synthetic TCR analog templates were spiked into each PCR. Produced via immunoSEQ multiplex PCR; TCRdb's table is partial and in-frame only. The sample comprises tens of thousands of clones, around 87% of which are singletons, and approximately 4% rests with the top ten. This clonotype was sampled from a man aged 50 to 59 with urothelial cancer. The input for sequencing was PBMCs, taken around atezolizumab (anti-PD-L1) treatment. The chain combines TRBV29-1 with TRBJ1-1; weak D call: TRBD1 (6 bases). Here the CDR3 reads CSVQTGNTEAFF. CDR3 nucleotide sequence: TGCAGCGTTCAGACAGGGAACACTGAAGCTTTCTTT.